This record concerns one T cell receptor beta chain sequence. Its antigen is currently unknown. The source of the sample is a study of T cell responses to AZD1222 COVID-19 vaccine. Study as a whole: Second doses were pooled across both intervals (about 4 or about 12 weeks). General study results and limits: In the spike-specific TCR repertoire, nearly half reportedly target unmutated variant regions. CD4 TCRs covered the whole spike, strongest at regions 160-218 and 743-854.

Germline values: CDR1 MDHEN, CDR2 SYDVKM. This CDR3 region has 16 residues. Trimming left V 6 bases short and J 5 bases short, with 21 bases between. Sequencing used immunoSEQ multiplex PCR; TCRdb keeps in-frame clones, though not all of them. The table includes about 140,000 clones, 92% detected once. The receptor was derived from an adult in good health. The chain has TRBV28 and TRBJ2-3; TRBD1 might be the D (5 bases). Sequenced here: peripheral blood, sampled on day 0 of AZD1222 vaccination. The chain's CDR3 is CASRPIDSAWIDTQYF. The DNA of the CDR3 is TGTGCCAGCAGGCCTATTGACAGCGCATGGATAGATACGCAGTATTTT.